This TCR beta chain was identified during a study of vaccination and CD4 T cells after COVID-19. This clonotype is judged medium-sized. Its matching antigen is unknown. The study sequenced cultured CD4+ T cell DNA using the Oncomine TCR Beta short-read assay. TCRdb passed the PCR reads through MiXCR, listing each CDR3 protein once. The sample yields 7,500 to 9,500 distinct CDR3 sequences, 21% seen once. Treatment specified: roughly ten-day PBMC culture with coronavirus spike peptide pools or control peptides (ViraFEST assay). CDR3 length: 15 amino acids. Trimming stripped 3 bases from V and 0 bases from J, with 14 bases between. Germline loops: CDR1 DFQATT, CDR2 SNEGSKA (reference sequence).

The receptor's source is a human donor who had recovered from COVID-19. The input for sequencing was CD4+ T cells from blood, cultured in vitro, taken after SARS-CoV-2 vaccination. The chain has TRBV20-1 and TRBJ1-2; D is uncertain. CDR3 loop: CSARGSDRANYGYTF. The CDR3 coding sequence is TGCAGTGCTAGGGGCTCAGACCGTGCTAACTATGGCTACACCTTC.